This entry lists 3 T cell receptor beta chains sequenced from one sample in a study of blood T cells in healthy people across ages. A second PCR, run for about 7 to 11 cycles, used a sample-barcoded 5' primer plus a J-beta primer mix. MiXCR, run by TCRdb on the 5' RACE reads, gives a single entry per CDR3 protein. The sample lists more than 650,000 distinct CDR3 sequences, more than 25% occurring once. The same specimen was also included in a second study, on T cells of mothers and their children.

Sequencing input: blood. Every receptor here comes from a boy aged 5-17 years in good health.

The chain couples TRBV10-3 to TRBJ2-7, with TRBD1 matching over 7 bases. The CDR3 is 15 residues long. Per germline, CDR1 ENHRY and CDR2 SYGVKD. After removal of 7 bases from V and 6 bases from J, the junction contained 15 bases not matched to a gene. The CDR3 spells CAITSLPGTEVEQYF. The CDR3 DNA sequence: TGTGCCATCACCTCCCTCCCCGGGACAGAAGTCGAGCAGTACTTC.

This clonotype was detected only a few times. The chain combines TRBV20-1 with TRBJ2-2, with 9 bases fitting TRBD2. V lost 6 bases and J lost 2; bases outside the gene matches: 7. CDR3 length equals 15 residues. Germline loops: CDR1 DFQATT, CDR2 SNEGSKA (reference sequence). CDR3 sequence (DNA): TGCAGTGCAACGCGTAGCGGGGGAAACACCGGGGAGCTGTTTTTT. Translating it yields CSATRSGGNTGELFF.

The rearrangement joins TRBV10-3 to TRBJ1-4, with TRBD1 as a possible D gene (5 bases). The V and J ends lost 4 bases and 8 bases respectively, with 14 bases between them. Germline assignment: CDR1 ENHRY and CDR2 SYGVKD. The CDR3 contains 14 residues. The CDR3 spells CAISGGTGSEKLFF. As DNA, the CDR3 is TGTGCCATCAGTGGAGGGACCGGGAGCGAAAAACTGTTTTTT.